This TCR beta chain came from a study of T-cell reconstitution after alpha-beta-depleted transplantation in children. The sample holds many counts of this clonotype. With 4 bases clipped from V and 5 bases from J, the junction kept 8 bases outside the gene matches. CDR1 and CDR2 from the germline V gene are SGHKS and YYEKEE (reference sequence). This CDR3 comprises 14 residues. The TCRbeta library incorporated unique molecular identifiers. TCRdb re-analysed the PCR reads in MiXCR, keeping a single row per CDR3 protein. The sample consists of hundreds of thousands of distinct CDR3 sequences, roughly 17% of them appearing once.

The source of this sequence is a human donor who donated a stem cell graft to a child with acute myeloid leukemia. The sample consisted of PBMCs from the stem cell graft donor, taken from the stem cell graft. V is TRBV5-5 and J is TRBJ1-2; TRBD1 agrees at 7 bases. This CDR3 is CASSHDRDLYGYTF. CDR3 bases: TGTGCCAGCAGCCACGACAGGGATCTTTATGGCTACACCTTC.